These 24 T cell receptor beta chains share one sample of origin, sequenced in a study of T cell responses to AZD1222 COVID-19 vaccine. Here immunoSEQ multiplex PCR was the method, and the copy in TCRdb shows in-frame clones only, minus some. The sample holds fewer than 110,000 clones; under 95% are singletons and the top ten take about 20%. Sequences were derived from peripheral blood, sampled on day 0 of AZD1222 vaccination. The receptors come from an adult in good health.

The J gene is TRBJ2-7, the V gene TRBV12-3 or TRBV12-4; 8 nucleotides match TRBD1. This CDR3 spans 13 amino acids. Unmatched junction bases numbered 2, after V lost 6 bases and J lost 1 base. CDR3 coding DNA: TGTGCCAGCAGAGGACAGGGTTCCTACGAGCAGTACTTC. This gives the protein CASRGQGSYEQYF.

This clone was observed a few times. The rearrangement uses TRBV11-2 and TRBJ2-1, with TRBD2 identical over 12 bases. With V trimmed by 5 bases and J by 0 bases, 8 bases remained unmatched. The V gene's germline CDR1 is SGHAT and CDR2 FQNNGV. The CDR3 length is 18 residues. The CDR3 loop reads CASSPRLAGAISYNEQFF. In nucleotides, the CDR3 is TGTGCCAGCAGCCCCCGACTAGCGGGGGCTATCTCCTACAATGAGCAGTTCTTC. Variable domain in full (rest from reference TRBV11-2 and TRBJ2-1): EAGVAQSPRYKIIEKRQSVAFWCNPISGHATLYWYQQILGQGPKLLIQFQNNGVVDDSQLPKDRFSAERLKGVDSTLKIQPAKLEDSAVYLCASSPRLAGAISYNEQFFGPGTRLTVL.

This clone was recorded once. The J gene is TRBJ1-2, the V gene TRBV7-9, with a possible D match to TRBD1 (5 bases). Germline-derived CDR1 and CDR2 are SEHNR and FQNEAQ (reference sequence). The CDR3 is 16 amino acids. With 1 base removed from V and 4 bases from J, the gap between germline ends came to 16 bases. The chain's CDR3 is CASSLDTDRGLYGYTF. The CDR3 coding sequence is TGTGCCAGCAGCTTAGATACAGACCGGGGACTCTATGGCTACACCTTC. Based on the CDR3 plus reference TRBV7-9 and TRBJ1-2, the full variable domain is DTGVSQNPRHKITKRGQNVTFRCDPISEHNRLYWYRQTLGQGPEFLTYFQNEAQLEKSRLLSDRFSAERPKGSFSTLEIQRTEQGDSAMYLCASSLDTDRGLYGYTFGSGTRLTVV.

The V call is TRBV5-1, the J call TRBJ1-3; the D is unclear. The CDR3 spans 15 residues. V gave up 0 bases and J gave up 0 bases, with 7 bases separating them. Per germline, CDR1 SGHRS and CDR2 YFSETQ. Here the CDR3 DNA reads TGCGCCAGCAGCTTGGCCGGCGCCTCTGGAAACACCATATATTTT. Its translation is CASSLAGASGNTIYF.

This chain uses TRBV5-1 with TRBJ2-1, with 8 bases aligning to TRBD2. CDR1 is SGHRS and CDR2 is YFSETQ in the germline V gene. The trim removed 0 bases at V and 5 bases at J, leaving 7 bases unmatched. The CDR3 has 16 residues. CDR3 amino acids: CASSLAGRAGDNEQFF. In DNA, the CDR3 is TGCGCCAGCAGCTTGGCCGGTAGAGCGGGGGACAATGAGCAGTTCTTC.

For the CDR3, the DNA is TGTGCCAGCAGTTACCAGAACCCACCGAAGGCTTTCTTT. This gives the protein CASSYQNPPKAFF. The gene calls are TRBV6-2 or TRBV6-3 and TRBJ1-1, with D unresolved. CDR1 is MNHEY and CDR2 is SVGEGT in the germline V gene. The CDR3 is 13 residues long. V was clipped by 2 bases and J by 11 bases, with 15 bases between them.

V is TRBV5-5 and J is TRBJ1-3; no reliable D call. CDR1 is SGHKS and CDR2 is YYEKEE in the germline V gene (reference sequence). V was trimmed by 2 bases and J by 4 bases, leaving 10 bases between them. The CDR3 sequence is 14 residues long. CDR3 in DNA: TGTGCCAGCAGCTTTGGCAGCTCAGGAAACACCATATATTTT. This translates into CASSFGSSGNTIYF. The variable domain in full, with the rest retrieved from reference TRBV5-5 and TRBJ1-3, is DAGVTQSPTHLIKTRGQQVTLRCSPISGHKSVSWYQQVLGQGPQFIFQYYEKEERGRGNFPDRFSARQFPNYSSELNVNALLLGDSALYLCASSFGSSGNTIYFGEGSWLTVV.

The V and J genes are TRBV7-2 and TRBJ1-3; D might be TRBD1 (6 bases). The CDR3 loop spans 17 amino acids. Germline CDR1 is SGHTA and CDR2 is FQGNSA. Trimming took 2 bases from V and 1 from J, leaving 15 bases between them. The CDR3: CASSLNFQGFSGNTIYF. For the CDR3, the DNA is TGTGCCAGCAGCTTAAATTTCCAGGGGTTTTCTGGAAACACCATATATTTT.

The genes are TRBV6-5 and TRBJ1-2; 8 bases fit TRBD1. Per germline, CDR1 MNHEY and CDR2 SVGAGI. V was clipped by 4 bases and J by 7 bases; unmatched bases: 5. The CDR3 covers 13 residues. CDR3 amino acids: CASSSQGGSGYTF. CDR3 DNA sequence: TGTGCCAGCAGTTCACAGGGGGGAAGTGGCTACACCTTC.

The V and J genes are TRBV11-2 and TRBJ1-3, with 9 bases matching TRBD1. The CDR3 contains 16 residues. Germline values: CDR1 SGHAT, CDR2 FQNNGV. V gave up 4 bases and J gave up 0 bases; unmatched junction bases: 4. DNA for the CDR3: TGTGCCAGCAGCTACCGGGACAGGGTCTCTGGAAACACCATATATTTT. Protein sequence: CASSYRDRVSGNTIYF.

The CDR3 sequence is CASSLGRTNEKLFF. The CDR3 nucleotides are TGTGCCAGCAGTCTCGGGAGAACTAATGAAAAACTGTTTTTT. The chain joins TRBV6-6 to TRBJ1-4; no firm D call. V gave up 5 bases and J gave up 1 base, with 8 bases separating them. The CDR3 is made up of 14 amino acids. CDR1 and CDR2 (germline): MNHNY, SVGAGI (reference sequence).

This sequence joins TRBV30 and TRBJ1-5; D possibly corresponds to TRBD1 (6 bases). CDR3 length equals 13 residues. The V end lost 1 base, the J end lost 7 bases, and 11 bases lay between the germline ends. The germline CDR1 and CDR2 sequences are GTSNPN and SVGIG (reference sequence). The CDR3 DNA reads TGTGCCTGGAGTGGACAGGCCGAACAGCCCCAGCATTTT. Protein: CAWSGQAEQPQHF.

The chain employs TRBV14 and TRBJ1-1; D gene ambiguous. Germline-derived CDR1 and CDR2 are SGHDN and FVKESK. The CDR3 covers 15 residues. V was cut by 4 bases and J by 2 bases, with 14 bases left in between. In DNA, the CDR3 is TGTGCCAGCAGCCGAGAATTTGGTCCTAACACTGAAGCTTTCTTT. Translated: CASSREFGPNTEAFF.

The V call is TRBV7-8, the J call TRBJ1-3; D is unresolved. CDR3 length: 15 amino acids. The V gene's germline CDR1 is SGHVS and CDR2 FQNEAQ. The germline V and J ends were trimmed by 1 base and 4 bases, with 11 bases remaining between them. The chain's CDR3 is CASSLEPGLGNTIYF. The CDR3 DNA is TGTGCCAGCAGCTTAGAGCCCGGGCTCGGAAACACCATATATTTT.

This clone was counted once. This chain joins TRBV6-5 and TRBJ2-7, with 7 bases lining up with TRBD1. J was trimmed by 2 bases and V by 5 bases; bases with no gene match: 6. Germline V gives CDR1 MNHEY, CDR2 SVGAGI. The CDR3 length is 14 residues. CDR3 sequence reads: CASSHRTGPYEQYF. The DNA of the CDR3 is TGTGCCAGCAGTCATAGGACAGGACCCTACGAGCAGTACTTC.

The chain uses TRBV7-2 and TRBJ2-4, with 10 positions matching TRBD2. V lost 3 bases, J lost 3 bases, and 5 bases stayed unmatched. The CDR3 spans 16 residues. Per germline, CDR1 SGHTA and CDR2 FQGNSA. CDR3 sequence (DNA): TGTGCCAGCAGCTTCAGCGGGGGGGCCTACAAAAACATTCAGTACTTC. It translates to CASSFSGGAYKNIQYF.

CDR3 DNA sequence: TGCGCCAGCAGCCAAGGAGCCTCTTATGGCTACACCTTC. It encodes CASSQGASYGYTF. J is TRBJ1-2 and V is TRBV4-3; D gene uncertain. The V gene lost 1 base and the J gene lost 5 bases, with 8 bases spanning the gap. This CDR3 comprises 13 residues. The germline CDR1 and CDR2 sequences are LGHNA and YSLEER.

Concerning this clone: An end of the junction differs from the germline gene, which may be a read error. In DNA form, the CDR3 reads TGTGCCAGCAGCTTAGTGGATTCCAGAGCCTTC. Its protein product is CASSLVDSRAF. The rearrangement links TRBV7-9 to TRBJ1-2; D uncertain. This CDR3 has 11 amino acids. CDR1 is SEHNR and CDR2 is FQNEAQ in the germline V gene (reference sequence).

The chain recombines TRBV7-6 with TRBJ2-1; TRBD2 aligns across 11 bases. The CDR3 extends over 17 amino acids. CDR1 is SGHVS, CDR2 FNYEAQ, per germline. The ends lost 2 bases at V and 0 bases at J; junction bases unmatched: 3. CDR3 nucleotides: TGTGCCAGCAGCTTACGGACTAGCGGGTACTCCTACAATGAGCAGTTCTTC. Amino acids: CASSLRTSGYSYNEQFF.

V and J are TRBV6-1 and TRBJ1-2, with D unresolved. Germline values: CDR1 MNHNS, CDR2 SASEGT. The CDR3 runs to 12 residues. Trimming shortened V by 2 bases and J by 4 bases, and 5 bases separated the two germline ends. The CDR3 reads CASSERTYGYTF. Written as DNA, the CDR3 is TGTGCCAGCAGTGAAAGGACCTATGGCTACACCTTC.

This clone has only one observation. CDR3 sequence reads: CASSIDPGQRNSPLHF. CDR3 DNA: TGTGCCAGTAGTATAGATCCGGGACAGAGGAATTCACCCCTCCACTTT. The chain carries TRBV19 and TRBJ1-6; TRBD1 matches 7 bases. This CDR3 is built from 16 residues. With 0 bases clipped from V and 7 bases from J, the junction kept 6 bases outside the gene matches. Germline CDR1 and CDR2: LNHDA and SQIVND (reference sequence).

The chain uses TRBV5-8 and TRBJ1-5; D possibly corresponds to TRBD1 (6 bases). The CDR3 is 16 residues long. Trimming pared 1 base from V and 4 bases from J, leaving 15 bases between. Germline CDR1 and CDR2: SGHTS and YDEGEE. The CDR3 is CASSLLSGQPNQPQHF. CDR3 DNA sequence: TGTGCCAGCAGCTTGCTATCTGGACAGCCGAATCAGCCCCAGCATTTT.

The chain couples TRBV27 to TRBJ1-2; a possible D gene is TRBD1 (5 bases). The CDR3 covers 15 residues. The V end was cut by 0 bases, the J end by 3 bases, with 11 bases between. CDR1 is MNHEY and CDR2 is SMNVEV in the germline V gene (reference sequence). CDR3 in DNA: TGTGCCAGCAGTTTATCAGGGGCGGATTACTATGGCTACACCTTC. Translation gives CASSLSGADYYGYTF.

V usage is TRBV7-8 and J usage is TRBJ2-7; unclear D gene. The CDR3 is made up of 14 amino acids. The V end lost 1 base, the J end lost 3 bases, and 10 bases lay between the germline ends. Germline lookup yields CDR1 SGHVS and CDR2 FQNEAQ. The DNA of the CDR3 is TGTGCCAGCAGCTTAGAGAACGGAGTCTACGAGCAGTACTTC. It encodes CASSLENGVYEQYF.